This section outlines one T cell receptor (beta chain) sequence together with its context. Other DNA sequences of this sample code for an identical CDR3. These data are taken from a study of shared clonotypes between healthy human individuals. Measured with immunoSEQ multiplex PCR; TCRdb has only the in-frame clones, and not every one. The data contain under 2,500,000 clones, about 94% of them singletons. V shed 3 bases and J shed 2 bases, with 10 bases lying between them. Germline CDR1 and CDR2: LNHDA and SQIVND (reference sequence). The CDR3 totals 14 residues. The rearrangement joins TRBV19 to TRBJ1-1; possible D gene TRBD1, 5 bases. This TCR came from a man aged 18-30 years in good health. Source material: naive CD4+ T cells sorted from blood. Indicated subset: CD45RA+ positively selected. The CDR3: CASSIQGGNTEAFF. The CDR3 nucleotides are TGTGCCAGTAGTATTCAGGGTGGAAACACTGAAGCTTTCTTT.